Listed here are 28 T cell receptor beta chains from one sample, sequenced in a study of regulatory T cells in long-lasting Graves disease. Researchers made TCR beta libraries by using iRepertoire HTBI primers and running Arm-PCR on CDR3 regions. TCRdb re-derived calls from the multiplex PCR reads in MiXCR, one entry per CDR3 protein. The table lists roughly 700,000 distinct CDR3 sequences, 25% to 35% of them singletons. Noted time point: persistent/refractory GD, antithyroid drugs over 5 years with positive TRAb. PBMCs were the source of the RNA used for TCR sequencing. The source was peripheral blood mononuclear cells (PBMCs), collected when the disease was refractory, from a patient treated with antithyroid drugs. These receptors were obtained from a female donor with Graves disease.

CDR3 DNA: TGTGCCAGCAGCCCGAGAGGGCAGGGGATGAATTCACCCCTCCACTTT. Protein product: CASSPRGQGMNSPLHF. V usage is TRBV11-2 and J usage is TRBJ1-6; D possibly corresponds to TRBD1 (6 bases). The V end was cut by 5 bases, the J end by 7 bases, with 18 bases between. CDR3 length equals 16 residues. The germline gives CDR1 SGHAT, CDR2 FQNNGV.

J is TRBJ1-2 and V is TRBV6-1; 8 bases are shared with TRBD1. CDR1 is MNHNS and CDR2 is SASEGT in the germline V gene. J gave up 8 bases and V 5 bases, and 7 bases lay outside the gene matches. This CDR3 region has 13 residues. The CDR3 sequence: CASSLRGQRGYTF. Written as DNA, the CDR3 is TGTGCCAGCAGTCTCAGGGGGCAAAGGGGCTACACCTTC.

The V gene is TRBV6-1, the J gene TRBJ1-1; D is undetermined. The V end was cut by 7 bases, the J end by 0 bases, with 9 bases between. There are 13 residues in the CDR3. The germline CDR1 and CDR2 sequences are MNHNS and SASEGT. CDR3 sequence (DNA): TGTGCCAGCAACCTCGAGATGAACACTGAAGCTTTCTTT. Its translation: CASNLEMNTEAFF.

The V and J genes are TRBV19 and TRBJ1-1, with D maybe TRBD1 (5 bases). CDR1 LNHDA and CDR2 SQIVND come from the germline V gene (reference sequence). The germline V and J ends were trimmed by 5 bases and 4 bases, with 20 bases remaining between them. This CDR3 region has 16 residues. The CDR3 DNA sequence: TGTGCCAGTAGTCCCAGGGCCGGGGCCGACCGCACTGAAGCTTTCTTT. The encoded protein is CASSPRAGADRTEAFF.

This clonotype was picked up a small number of times. V usage is TRBV27 and J usage is TRBJ1-2, with D unresolved. The CDR3 loop spans 13 amino acids. The germline gives CDR1 MNHEY, CDR2 SMNVEV (reference sequence). With 3 bases removed from V and 5 bases from J, the gap between germline ends came to 10 bases. For the CDR3, the DNA is TGTGCCAGCAGTTTGAAGGGATCTTATGGCTACACCTTC. Encoded protein: CASSLKGSYGYTF.

This clonotype has a handful of counts. This rearrangement joins TRBV5-4 to TRBJ2-7; 10 bases agree with TRBD1. Germline V gives CDR1 SGHNT, CDR2 YYREEE (reference sequence). J lost 3 bases, V lost 3 bases, and 3 bases had no gene match. This CDR3 has 14 residues. The CDR3 reads CASSWDRGCYEQYF. CDR3 in DNA: TGTGCCAGCAGCTGGGACAGGGGATGCTACGAGCAGTACTTC.

This chain connects TRBV25-1 to TRBJ2-5, with TRBD1 matching over 11 bases. Looked up from germline, CDR1 is MGHDK and CDR2 is SYGVNS. The CDR3 totals 14 residues. After removal of 4 bases from V and 5 bases from J, the junction contained 3 bases not matched to a gene. CDR3 sequence: CASSGTGGSETQYF. The CDR3 DNA is TGTGCCAGCAGTGGGACAGGGGGCAGCGAGACCCAGTACTTC.

This clonotype has at least ten counts. This chain uses TRBV12-3 or TRBV12-4 with TRBJ1-5, with a possible D match to TRBD1 (5 bases). The CDR3 has 15 residues. The V end was cut by 3 bases, the J end by 1 base, with 10 bases between. The DNA for the CDR3 is TGTGCCAGCAGTTTTTGGGGGTCAAGCAATCAGCCCCAGCATTTT. Its protein product is CASSFWGSSNQPQHF.

This clonotype was seen a few times. This chain links TRBV6-1 with TRBJ1-4; 9 bases map to TRBD1. Losses at the gene ends were 3 bases for V and 3 bases for J; bases not matched to a gene: 5. Germline CDR1 MNHNS, CDR2 SASEGT. This CDR3 is 16 amino acids long. DNA of the CDR3: TGTGCCAGCAGTGACACAGGGGGCATAGCTAATGAAAAACTGTTTTTT. This encodes CASSDTGGIANEKLFF.

This clonotype was seen a handful of times. The chain links TRBV7-2 to TRBJ2-5, with TRBD2 identical over 11 bases. CDR1 SGHTA and CDR2 FQGNSA come from the germline V gene. The CDR3 is 18 residues long. The V gene end was trimmed by 0 bases and the J gene end by 2 bases; junction bases not matched to a gene: 8. CDR3 in DNA: TGTGCCAGCAGCTTAGCGGTTACTAGCGGGAGTTGGCAAGAGACCCAGTACTTC. This translates into CASSLAVTSGSWQETQYF.

This chain joins TRBV19 and TRBJ1-5; 10 bases are shared with TRBD1. The CDR3 is 14 amino acids. Trimming cost V 6 bases and J 9 bases; bases outside gene matches: 8. The V gene's germline CDR1 is LNHDA and CDR2 SQIVND (reference sequence). The CDR3 spells CASSPGTGVWPQHF. The CDR3 DNA follows: TGTGCCAGTAGCCCAGGGACAGGGGTTTGGCCCCAGCATTTT.

This clonotype came up a few times. V gene TRBV20-1 combines with J gene TRBJ2-5; TRBD2 aligns across 12 bases. This CDR3 is built from 17 residues. V was pared by 6 bases and J by 6 bases, with 17 bases of the junction left unmatched. CDR1 DFQATT and CDR2 SNEGSKA come from the germline V gene (reference sequence). CDR3 DNA sequence: TGCAGTGCGAGCTCCTGGGGCGCCCTAGCGGGAGGGCAGACCCAGTACTTC. Amino acids: CSASSWGALAGGQTQYF.

As to this clonotype: At one end the junction does not follow the germline gene, possibly because of a read error. The rearrangement links TRBV2 to TRBJ2-5; D gene unclear. Germline V lookup: CDR1 SNHLY, CDR2 FYNNEI. This CDR3 has 14 amino acids. This CDR3 reads CVSSGRGVQETQYF. The CDR3 region has the DNA TGTGTCAGCAGTGGGCGTGGGGTGCAAGAGACCCAGTACTTC. The full variable domain, rest sourced from reference TRBV2 and TRBJ2-5, is EPEVTQTPSHQVTQMGQEVILRCVPISNHLYFYWYRQILGQKVEFLVSFYNNEISEKSEIFDDQFSVERPDGSNFTLKIRSTKLEDSAMYFCVSSGRGVQETQYFGPGTRLLVL.

The gene calls are TRBV25-1 and TRBJ1-1, with D unresolved. CDR1 and CDR2 from the germline V gene are MGHDK and SYGVNS. The CDR3 totals 11 residues. V gave up 6 bases and J gave up 10 bases, with 12 bases separating them. CDR3 protein: CASRDAERAFF. CDR3 nucleotides: TGTGCCAGCAGGGACGCAGAAAGAGCTTTCTTT.

The chain employs TRBV2 and TRBJ2-5, with D possibly matching TRBD1 (6 bases). The CDR3 runs 13 residues. Germline CDR1 reads SNHLY; CDR2 reads FYNNEI. Trimming took 6 bases from V and 8 from J, leaving 16 bases between them. CDR3 bases: TGTGCCAGCAGCCAAGAGGGGGACGGAACCCAGTACTTC. The encoded protein is CASSQEGDGTQYF. Full variable domain (outside the CDR3, taken from reference TRBV2 and TRBJ2-5): EPEVTQTPSHQVTQMGQEVILRCVPISNHLYFYWYRQILGQKVEFLVSFYNNEISEKSEIFDDQFSVERPDGSNFTLKIRSTKLEDSAMYFCASSQEGDGTQYFGPGTRLLVL.

The chain uses TRBV19 and TRBJ1-5, with D perhaps TRBD1 (6 bases). The CDR3 runs to 15 residues. Germline CDR1 reads LNHDA; CDR2 reads SQIVND (reference sequence). The V end was cut by 6 bases, the J end by 10 bases, with 22 bases between. The DNA for the CDR3 is TGTGCCAGTAGCGAACAGGGACGGGGGGATGGCCCCCAGCATTTT. Translated: CASSEQGRGDGPQHF.

The chain employs TRBV2 and TRBJ1-5; 10 nucleotides line up with TRBD1. The J segment lost 4 bases and the V segment lost 5 bases, leaving 8 bases of the junction unmatched. The germline gives CDR1 SNHLY, CDR2 FYNNEI. The CDR3 covers 16 residues. In DNA, the CDR3 is TGTGCCAGCAGTCTGACCAGGACAGGGGGAAATCAGCCCCAGCATTTT. This encodes CASSLTRTGGNQPQHF. Looking up the rest from reference TRBV2 and TRBJ1-5 gives the full variable domain: EPEVTQTPSHQVTQMGQEVILRCVPISNHLYFYWYRQILGQKVEFLVSFYNNEISEKSEIFDDQFSVERPDGSNFTLKIRSTKLEDSAMYFCASSLTRTGGNQPQHFGDGTRLSIL.

The genes are TRBV15 and TRBJ1-1, with 7 bases lining up with TRBD1. The CDR3 runs to 15 residues. The junction had 8 bases not matched to a gene; V was cut back by 5 bases and J by 2 bases. The V gene's germline CDR1 is LNHNV and CDR2 YYDKDF (reference sequence). The CDR3 DNA is TGTGCCACCAGCGAAACAGGGGCACCAAACACTGAAGCTTTCTTT. Translating it yields CATSETGAPNTEAFF.

The chain uses TRBV11-2 and TRBJ2-2; D unresolved. The CDR3 is 15 residues long. V was pared by 5 bases and J by 5 bases, with 15 bases between. Germline V gene sequence: CDR1 SGHAT, CDR2 FQNNGV. The CDR3 DNA sequence: TGTGCCAGCAGCCCTTTGGCCTCGAGGACCGGGGAGCTGTTTTTT. It yields the protein CASSPLASRTGELFF.

This clonotype appeared a single time. The chain couples TRBV20-1 to TRBJ2-7; D remains unclear. The germline CDR1 and CDR2 sequences are DFQATT and SNEGSKA (reference sequence). The ends were cut back, 2 bases at V and 0 bases at J, with 8 bases in the middle. The CDR3 extends over 13 amino acids. The CDR3 DNA sequence: TGCAGTGCTAGACTACCCGGCTCCTACGAGCAGTACTTC. Residues: CSARLPGSYEQYF.

The genes are TRBV20-1 and TRBJ1-1, with 7 bases matching TRBD1. Germline V gene lookup returns CDR1 DFQATT and CDR2 SNEGSKA (reference sequence). J lost 1 base, V lost 6 bases, and 5 bases had no gene match. The CDR3 totals 13 residues. The CDR3 loop is CSAVGQSNTEAFF. CDR3 DNA: TGCAGTGCCGTGGGACAGTCGAACACTGAAGCTTTCTTT.

The CDR3 coding sequence is TGTGCCAGCAGCCCAGTCGGGGGCTTATTGGCTTTCTTT. This codes for CASSPVGGLLAFF. The rearrangement uses TRBV6-1 and TRBJ1-1, with D perhaps matching TRBD1 (6 bases). Germline V gives CDR1 MNHNS, CDR2 SASEGT. Between the trimmed V and J ends, which lost 6 bases and 11 bases, there was a span of 19 bases. CDR3 length: 13 amino acids.

This clonotype occurred many times. The genes are TRBV6-1 and TRBJ1-2; 8 nucleotides agree with TRBD1. This CDR3 has 13 residues. CDR1 is MNHNS, CDR2 SASEGT, per germline. With V trimmed by 6 bases and J by 10 bases, 10 bases remained unmatched. CDR3 amino acids: CASSQPTGVDYTF. As DNA, the CDR3 is TGTGCCAGCAGCCAACCGACAGGGGTTGACTACACCTTC.

V usage is TRBV10-3 and J usage is TRBJ2-4; no firm D call. The CDR3 covers 17 residues. V was clipped by 0 bases and J by 0 bases, with 12 bases between them. Germline lookup yields CDR1 ENHRY and CDR2 SYGVKD. The CDR3 loop is CAISESEAELAKNIQYF. DNA of the CDR3: TGTGCCATCAGTGAGTCTGAGGCAGAACTAGCCAAAAACATTCAGTACTTC.

CDR3 DNA sequence: TGCGCCAGCAGCCCCCGCCCCGGACAGGGAGGCAATCAGCCCCAGCATTTT. It specifies CASSPRPGQGGNQPQHF. V usage is TRBV5-1 and J usage is TRBJ1-5, with 8 bases that match TRBD1. The CDR3 is 17 residues long. Germline CDR1 reads SGHRS; CDR2 reads YFSETQ. J lost 2 bases, V lost 4 bases, and 11 bases had no gene match.

This clonotype was detected a few times. V usage is TRBV15 and J usage is TRBJ2-7; TRBD1 agrees at 7 bases. Germline V lookup: CDR1 LNHNV, CDR2 YYDKDF (reference sequence). V lost 1 base, J lost 4 bases, and 7 bases stayed unmatched. The CDR3 consists of 15 residues. Here the CDR3 reads CATSRGPGQRYEQYF. The CDR3 coding sequence is TGTGCCACCAGCAGAGGCCCGGGACAGCGATACGAGCAGTACTTC. The full variable domain, completed using reference TRBV15 and TRBJ2-7, is DAMVIQNPRYQVTQFGKPVTLSCSQTLNHNVMYWYQQKSSQAPKLLFHYYDKDFNNEADTPDNFQSRRPNTSFCFLDIRSPGLGDTAMYLCATSRGPGQRYEQYFGPGTRLTVT.

This clonotype was picked up many times. This chain uses TRBV12-3 or TRBV12-4 with TRBJ1-5, with a possible D match to TRBD1 (5 bases). Trimming cost V 6 bases and J 4 bases, with 13 bases left between them. CDR3 length: 14 residues. In DNA form, the CDR3 reads TGTGCCAGCAGCAAGTGGGGGTGGAATCAGCCCCAGCATTTT. It specifies CASSKWGWNQPQHF.

The chain employs TRBV29-1 and TRBJ2-3; a possible D gene is TRBD2 (5 bases). The germline CDR1 and CDR2 sequences are SQVTM and ANQGSEA. Trimming pared 3 bases from V and 0 bases from J, leaving 10 bases between. The CDR3 loop spans 14 amino acids. The CDR3 region is CSVEDGESTDTQYF. The CDR3 region has the DNA TGCAGCGTTGAGGACGGGGAAAGCACAGATACGCAGTATTTT.